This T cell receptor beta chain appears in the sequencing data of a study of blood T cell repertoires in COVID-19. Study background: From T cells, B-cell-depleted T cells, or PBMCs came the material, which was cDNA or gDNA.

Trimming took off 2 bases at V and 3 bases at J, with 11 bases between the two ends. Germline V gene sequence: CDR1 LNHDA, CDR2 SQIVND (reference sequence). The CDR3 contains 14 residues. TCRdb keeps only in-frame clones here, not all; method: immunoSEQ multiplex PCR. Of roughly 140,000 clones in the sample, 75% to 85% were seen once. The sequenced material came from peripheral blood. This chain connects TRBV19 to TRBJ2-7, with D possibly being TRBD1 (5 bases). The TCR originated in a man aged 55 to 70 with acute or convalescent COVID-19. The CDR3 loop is CASSITREGYEQYF. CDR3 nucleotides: TGTGCCAGTAGTATAACCAGGGAAGGCTACGAGCAGTACTTC.